The 17 T cell receptor beta chains given below trace back to one sample, sequenced in a study of cytomegalovirus exposure and HLA in healthy donors. TCRdb's copy holds only in-frame clones and misses some; the assay was immunoSEQ multiplex PCR. The repertoire holds 150,000 or so clones, with 86% as singletons. What was sequenced was PBMCs. These receptors originate from a man between 18 and 29 years old in good health and CMV-seropositive.

The genes are TRBV10-2 and TRBJ1-2; D gene unclear. Trimming took 0 bases from V and 5 from J, leaving 13 bases between them. The CDR3 consists of 15 residues. Germline lookup yields CDR1 WSHSY and CDR2 SAAADI. The CDR3 DNA reads TGCGCCAGCAGTGAGTCCGGGGTTTCGGGGTATGGCTACACCTTC. Translating gives CASSESGVSGYGYTF.

V is TRBV9 and J is TRBJ1-2; D remains ambiguous. The germline V gene has CDR1 SGDLS and CDR2 YYNGEE. V was shortened by 2 bases and J by 4 bases, with 15 bases between the two germline ends. The CDR3 sequence is 15 residues long. DNA of the CDR3: TGTGCCAGCAGCGTGAGTTCTGAAGGGAGCTATGGCTACACCTTC. Translation gives CASSVSSEGSYGYTF.

The J gene is TRBJ2-7, the V gene TRBV7-6; possibly TRBD1 for D (6 bases). The germline CDR1 and CDR2 sequences are SGHVS and FNYEAQ. CDR3 length equals 13 residues. Trimming pared 2 bases from V and 6 bases from J, leaving 11 bases between. The CDR3 DNA follows: TGTGCCAGCAGCTTAATGGGGGCGGGCGAGCAGTACTTC. This translates into CASSLMGAGEQYF.

The CDR3 loop reads CASKGGQGAKKV. CDR3 DNA sequence: TGTGCCAGCAAGGGGGGACAGGGGGCCAAGAAGGTC. The chain uses TRBV2 and TRBJ2-7; 12 bases map to TRBD1. The germline CDR1 and CDR2 sequences are SNHLY and FYNNEI. The CDR3 is 12 residues long.

The V gene is TRBV20-1, the J gene TRBJ2-7; tentative D call: TRBD2 (6 bases). The CDR3 runs 11 residues. The V and J ends lost 7 bases and 3 bases respectively, with 10 bases between them. CDR1 and CDR2 (germline): DFQATT, SNEGSKA (reference sequence). The CDR3 protein is CSGTTFYEQYF. The CDR3 DNA sequence: TGCAGTGGGACTACCTTCTACGAGCAGTACTTC.

The sample holds a few counts of this clone. This chain joins TRBV5-4 and TRBJ1-2; possible D gene TRBD1, 5 bases. Per germline, CDR1 SGHNT and CDR2 YYREEE (reference sequence). The ends were cut back, 7 bases at V and 6 bases at J, with 25 bases in the middle. The CDR3 is 16 amino acids. This CDR3 is CASLTPGLPKGDGYTF. The DNA for the CDR3 is TGTGCCAGCCTTACACCGGGACTCCCTAAAGGGGATGGCTACACCTTC.

The V gene is TRBV19, the J gene TRBJ2-7; the D gene is possibly TRBD1 (5 bases). The CDR3 spans 14 residues. Germline V gene lookup returns CDR1 LNHDA and CDR2 SQIVND (reference sequence). V was clipped by 6 bases and J by 4 bases, with 16 bases between them. The DNA of the CDR3 is TGTGCCAGTAGCCCCCGACAGCAACATTACGAGCAGTACTTC. It yields the protein CASSPRQQHYEQYF.

This clone was observed a handful of times. V is TRBV6-4 and J is TRBJ2-1; D might be TRBD2 (5 bases). Germline-derived CDR1 and CDR2 are MRHNA and SNTAGT. The V end lost 3 bases, the J end lost 10 bases, and 13 bases lay between the germline ends. The CDR3 contains 13 residues. This CDR3 is CASSDSSPGEQFF. The CDR3 nucleotides are TGTGCCAGCAGTGATTCCTCTCCGGGGGAGCAGTTCTTC.

V gene TRBV15 combines with J gene TRBJ2-1; 13 bases line up with TRBD2. J gave up 4 bases and V 2 bases, and 2 bases lay outside the gene matches. From germline, CDR1 is LNHNV and CDR2 YYDKDF (reference sequence). The CDR3 is 16 residues long. The CDR3 nucleotides read TGTGCCACCAGCAGACCGGGACTAGCGGGGTACAATGAGCAGTTCTTC. Translating it yields CATSRPGLAGYNEQFF.

The chain has TRBV30 and TRBJ2-1; TRBD1 might be the D (6 bases). V gave up 5 bases and J gave up 8 bases, with 13 bases separating them. The length of the CDR3 is 12 residues. Germline V CDR1 and CDR2: GTSNPN, SVGIG (reference sequence). The chain's CDR3 is CAWELGADEQFF. CDR3 in DNA: TGTGCCTGGGAGTTGGGGGCCGATGAGCAGTTCTTC.

The V call is TRBV5-1, the J call TRBJ1-1; D uncertain. Trimming took off 1 base at V and 1 base at J, with 8 bases between the two ends. The CDR3 loop spans 14 amino acids. CDR1 is SGHRS and CDR2 is YFSETQ in the germline V gene. The CDR3 DNA follows: TGCGCCAGCAGCTTGCCGGGTTCGAACACTGAAGCTTTCTTT. Translation: CASSLPGSNTEAFF.

The CDR3 bases are TGCGCCAGCTCTAGCGCTAGCACAGATACGCAGTATTTT. Translated, it gives CASSSASTDTQYF. The chain combines TRBV4-3 with TRBJ2-3, with D perhaps TRBD2 (6 bases). The V end lost 8 bases, the J end lost 0 bases, and 9 bases lay between the germline ends. Germline V gene lookup returns CDR1 LGHNA and CDR2 YSLEER. The CDR3 extends over 13 amino acids.

The chain recombines TRBV29-1 with TRBJ2-5, with D possibly TRBD2 on 6 matching bases. Germline V lookup: CDR1 SQVTM, CDR2 ANQGSEA. The CDR3 is 13 residues long. V gave up 8 bases and J gave up 4 bases, with 17 bases separating them. The CDR3: CSLWGVGGETQYF. The CDR3 nucleotides are TGCAGCCTCTGGGGGGTTGGGGGAGAGACCCAGTACTTC. The entire variable domain, with the rest obtained from reference TRBV29-1 and TRBJ2-5, is as follows: SAVISQKPSRDICQRGTSLTIQCQVDSQVTMMFWYRQQPGQSLTLIATANQGSEATYESGFVIDKFPISRPNLTFSTLTVSNMSPEDSSIYLCSLWGVGGETQYFGPGTRLLVL.

V is TRBV5-6 and J is TRBJ2-2, with a tentative D call TRBD2 (5 bases). The CDR3 is 13 amino acids. Germline V CDR1 and CDR2: SGHDT, YYEEEE. V was cut by 0 bases and J by 5 bases, with 5 bases left in between. The DNA for the CDR3 is TGTGCCAGCAGCTTGGGACTAACCGGGGAGCTGTTTTTT. It translates to CASSLGLTGELFF.

The chain carries TRBV30 and TRBJ2-4; D may be TRBD2 (6 bases). This CDR3 spans 12 amino acids. V shed 1 base and J shed 9 bases, with 10 bases lying between them. The germline V gene has CDR1 GTSNPN and CDR2 SVGIG (reference sequence). This CDR3 reads CAWSEMEGIQYF. Written as DNA, the CDR3 is TGTGCCTGGAGTGAAATGGAGGGCATTCAGTACTTC.

This clone came up once. The chain combines TRBV7-2 with TRBJ1-1, with D tentatively TRBD1 (6 bases). Trimming removed 3 bases from V and 3 bases from J, with 14 bases in between. The CDR3 loop spans 15 amino acids. Germline CDR1 and CDR2: SGHTA and FQGNSA. The CDR3 here is CASSFSGGPDTEAFF. The CDR3 DNA sequence: TGTGCCAGCAGCTTCTCCGGGGGGCCCGACACTGAAGCTTTCTTT.

The J gene is TRBJ2-2, the V gene TRBV6-1; tentatively, D is TRBD2 (6 bases). The CDR3 runs to 15 residues. V lost 8 bases and J lost 4, with 17 bases in between. Germline values: CDR1 MNHNS, CDR2 SASEGT. The CDR3 spells CASLYQEGTTGELFF. In nucleotides, the CDR3 is TGTGCCAGCCTTTACCAGGAGGGAACCACCGGGGAGCTGTTTTTT.